One and the same sample provided the 22 T cell receptor beta chains below, sequenced in a study of OX40 agonist ivuxolimab in advanced cancers. TCRdb keeps only in-frame clones here, not all; method: immunoSEQ multiplex PCR. The data contain 45,000 to 50,000 clones, roughly nine tenths of them seen just once; the ten biggest clones take up 5% to 7%. Here the sequenced sample was CD4+ or CD8+ T cells sorted from blood, taken in a trial of the OX40 agonist ivuxolimab. The origin of the receptors is an adult with an advanced solid tumor such as melanoma, head and neck, liver or kidney cancer.

The chain carries TRBV27 and TRBJ2-4; the match to TRBD2 covers 13 bases. The junction had 15 bases not matched to a gene; V was cut back by 5 bases and J by 8 bases. Germline lookup yields CDR1 MNHEY and CDR2 SMNVEV (reference sequence). The CDR3 has 18 amino acids. The CDR3: CASSQGLAGSWVSDIQYF. The CDR3 region has the DNA TGTGCCAGCAGTCAGGGACTAGCGGGAAGTTGGGTATCAGACATTCAGTACTTC.

V is TRBV7-6 and J is TRBJ1-5, with D maybe TRBD1 (5 bases). Germline-derived CDR1 and CDR2 are SGHVS and FNYEAQ. Trimming removed 2 bases from V and 7 bases from J, with 15 bases in between. This CDR3 has 15 residues. In DNA form, the CDR3 reads TGTGCCAGCAGCTTAAGGCATGGAGGGGACCAGCCCCAGCATTTT. Its protein product is CASSLRHGGDQPQHF.

CDR3 sequence (DNA): TGTGCCAGCCGAGACAGGGGGGTTCCTAGGGAGCTGTTTTTT. It yields the protein CASRDRGVPRELFF. The rearrangement uses TRBV28 and TRBJ2-2; TRBD1 agrees at 9 bases. The CDR3 covers 14 residues. The V gene's germline CDR1 is MDHEN and CDR2 SYDVKM. After removal of 8 bases from V and 9 bases from J, the junction contained 10 bases not matched to a gene.

This sequence joins TRBV7-2 and TRBJ2-3, with 8 nucleotides matching TRBD2. The V gene end was trimmed by 8 bases and the J gene end by 1 base; junction bases not matched to a gene: 5. The germline V gene encodes CDR1 SGHTA and CDR2 FQGNSA. The CDR3 spans 14 residues. DNA of the CDR3: TGTGCCAGCCAGCCAGCGGGAGGCACAGATACGCAGTATTTT. Its translation is CASQPAGGTDTQYF. Full variable domain (missing parts from reference TRBV7-2 and TRBJ2-3): GAGVSQSPSNKVTEKGKDVELRCDPISGHTALYWYRQSLGQGLEFLIYFQGNSAPDKSGLPSDRFSAERTGGSVSTLTIQRTQQEDSAVYLCASQPAGGTDTQYFGPGTRLTVL.

The chain employs TRBV9 and TRBJ2-5; tentatively, D is TRBD2 (7 bases). V gave up 3 bases and J gave up 7 bases, with 10 bases separating them. CDR1 is SGDLS, CDR2 YYNGEE, per germline. CDR3 length equals 12 residues. The CDR3 spells CASSEGEGTQYF. Written as DNA, the CDR3 is TGTGCCAGCAGCGAGGGGGAGGGGACCCAGTACTTC.

The chain links TRBV29-1 to TRBJ2-1; weak D call: TRBD1 (5 bases). This CDR3 region has 10 residues. With 4 bases removed from V and 7 bases from J, the gap between germline ends came to 5 bases. Germline-derived CDR1 and CDR2 are SQVTM and ANQGSEA. CDR3 amino acids: CSVAGNEQFF. The CDR3 DNA reads as TGCAGCGTTGCAGGGAATGAGCAGTTCTTC.

The rearrangement joins TRBV7-9 to TRBJ1-2; no clear D gene. Germline V gives CDR1 SEHNR, CDR2 FQNEAQ (reference sequence). The CDR3 sequence is 16 residues long. The V end was cut by 7 bases, the J end by 13 bases, with 31 bases between. CDR3 protein: CASTHHQIFLTMAGTF. The CDR3 nucleotides are TGTGCCAGCACCCATCACCAGATATTTTTAACTATGGCAGGCACCTTC.

The V and J genes are TRBV7-3 and TRBJ1-1; a possible D gene is TRBD1 (5 bases). Looked up from germline, CDR1 is SGHTA and CDR2 is FQGTGA. V lost 1 base and J 4 bases, leaving 13 bases between the germline ends. The length of the CDR3 is 15 residues. CDR3 nucleotide sequence: TGTGCCAGCAGCTTAAATCCAGGGACCGCCACTGAAGCTTTCTTT. As protein: CASSLNPGTATEAFF.

CDR3 residues: CASSSDRFYEQYF. CDR3 DNA: TGTGCCAGCAGTTCGGACAGGTTCTACGAGCAGTACTTC. The chain employs TRBV28 and TRBJ2-7; 7 bases match TRBD1. Trimming at V came to 4 bases and at J to 3 bases, leaving 3 bases not matched to a gene. CDR3 length: 13 residues. Per the germline V gene, CDR1 is MDHEN and CDR2 is SYDVKM.

This chain links TRBV27 with TRBJ1-2; tentatively, D is TRBD1 (5 bases). The length of the CDR3 is 14 residues. V was cut by 3 bases and J by 5 bases, with 13 bases left in between. In germline, CDR1 is MNHEY, CDR2 SMNVEV (reference sequence). The CDR3 DNA sequence: TGTGCCAGCAGTTTGAGCCGTGGGGGGTATGGCTACACCTTC. It yields the protein CASSLSRGGYGYTF.

The V call is TRBV5-6, the J call TRBJ1-6; D ambiguous. CDR1 is SGHDT, CDR2 YYEEEE, per germline. The CDR3 is made up of 16 amino acids. Trimming took 0 bases from V and 4 from J, leaving 11 bases between them. The CDR3 DNA reads as TGTGCCAGCAGCTTGGATGGGCGAGATTATAATTCACCCCTCCACTTT. Amino acids: CASSLDGRDYNSPLHF.

The chain has TRBV20-1 and TRBJ2-1, with D unclear. The V end was cut by 2 bases, the J end by 6 bases, with 5 bases between. Germline lookup yields CDR1 DFQATT and CDR2 SNEGSKA (reference sequence). The CDR3 loop spans 11 amino acids. CDR3: CSARISNEQFF. The CDR3 DNA reads as TGCAGTGCTAGAATTAGCAATGAGCAGTTCTTC.

The chain combines TRBV7-9 with TRBJ2-7; 7 bases fit TRBD1. CDR3 length: 15 residues. Germline CDR1 and CDR2: SEHNR and FQNEAQ (reference sequence). Trimming cost V 5 bases and J 3 bases; bases outside gene matches: 10. The CDR3 protein is CASSQGQQSFYEQYF. In DNA, the CDR3 is TGTGCCAGCAGCCAGGGACAGCAGAGTTTCTACGAGCAGTACTTC. The full variable domain, completed using reference TRBV7-9 and TRBJ2-7, is DTGVSQNPRHKITKRGQNVTFRCDPISEHNRLYWYRQTLGQGPEFLTYFQNEAQLEKSRLLSDRFSAERPKGSFSTLEIQRTEQGDSAMYLCASSQGQQSFYEQYFGPGTRLTVT.

V and J are TRBV5-8 and TRBJ1-2, with D uncertain. CDR1 SGHTS and CDR2 YDEGEE come from the germline V gene. V gave up 4 bases and J gave up 4 bases, with 8 bases separating them. The length of the CDR3 is 12 residues. The DNA for the CDR3 is TGTGCCAGCAGCCCGGATCCCTATGGCTACACCTTC. Protein product: CASSPDPYGYTF.

V usage is TRBV6-5 and J usage is TRBJ2-2; the match to TRBD1 covers 8 bases. Trimming at V came to 4 bases and at J to 1 base, leaving 5 bases not matched to a gene. The CDR3 spans 16 residues. Germline V gene lookup returns CDR1 MNHEY and CDR2 SVGAGI. The CDR3 loop is CASSFPGTGNTGELFF. The CDR3 DNA reads as TGTGCCAGCAGTTTCCCCGGGACAGGGAACACCGGGGAGCTGTTTTTT.

This chain joins TRBV19 and TRBJ2-1; D is possibly TRBD2 (5 bases). This CDR3 has 16 residues. V was shortened by 2 bases and J by 7 bases, with 18 bases between the two germline ends. Germline V gives CDR1 LNHDA, CDR2 SQIVND (reference sequence). CDR3 in amino acids: CASSIMDSLPLNEQFF. Here the CDR3 DNA reads TGTGCCAGTAGTATAATGGACTCCCTCCCCTTAAATGAGCAGTTCTTC. The variable domain in full, with the rest retrieved from reference TRBV19 and TRBJ2-1, is DGGITQSPKYLFRKEGQNVTLSCEQNLNHDAMYWYRQDPGQGLRLIYYSQIVNDFQKGDIAEGYSVSREKKESFPLTVTSAQKNPTAFYLCASSIMDSLPLNEQFFGPGTRLTVL.

The gene calls are TRBV7-9 and TRBJ2-2; TRBD2 matches 10 bases. Germline-derived CDR1 and CDR2 are SEHNR and FQNEAQ (reference sequence). This CDR3 is 19 amino acids long. The V and J ends lost 5 bases and 2 bases, in that order; junction bases with no gene match: 14. In nucleotides, the CDR3 is TGTGCCAGCAGCCCCGAAGCGGGAGGGGTAGTCACAAACACCGGGGAGCTGTTTTTT. This codes for CASSPEAGGVVTNTGELFF.

The V and J genes are TRBV5-1 and TRBJ1-4; TRBD1 matches at 8 bases. Germline V gives CDR1 SGHRS, CDR2 YFSETQ. V gave up 1 base and J gave up 4 bases; unmatched junction bases: 6. The CDR3 runs to 16 residues. CDR3 residues: CASSLSRQGFNEKLFF. The CDR3 DNA sequence: TGCGCCAGCAGCTTGTCCCGACAGGGGTTTAATGAAAAACTGTTTTTT.

The chain carries TRBV7-9 and TRBJ2-5, with D tentatively TRBD2 (6 bases). The CDR3 runs to 13 residues. The germline V and J ends were trimmed by 5 bases and 10 bases, with 17 bases remaining between them. Per germline, CDR1 SEHNR and CDR2 FQNEAQ (reference sequence). In nucleotides, the CDR3 is TGTGCCAGCAGCCGAACTAGCACGGGGGACCAGTACTTC. The encoded protein is CASSRTSTGDQYF.

The CDR3 DNA follows: TGTGCCTGGAGTGTACCGATTTCTGGAAACACCATATATTTT. Its protein is CAWSVPISGNTIYF. The chain carries TRBV30 and TRBJ1-3; no clear D gene. With 0 bases removed from V and 1 base from J, the gap between germline ends came to 7 bases. Per germline, CDR1 GTSNPN and CDR2 SVGIG (reference sequence). The CDR3 spans 14 residues.

This clone occurred a few times. The chain uses TRBV29-1 and TRBJ2-6; 7 nucleotides agree with TRBD2. Germline values: CDR1 SQVTM, CDR2 ANQGSEA. This CDR3 region has 14 residues. V dropped 7 bases and J dropped 0; count of bases not matched to a gene: 3. The CDR3 spells CSAGGGSGANVLTF. Here the CDR3 DNA reads TGCAGCGCCGGCGGGGGCTCTGGGGCCAACGTCCTGACTTTC.

The V gene is TRBV5-1, the J gene TRBJ1-1; unclear D gene. This CDR3 region has 11 residues. CDR1 SGHRS and CDR2 YFSETQ come from the germline V gene. Deletions cut 0 bases from V and 6 bases from J, with 3 bases between. CDR3 sequence: CASSLGAEAFF. The CDR3 DNA follows: TGCGCCAGCAGCTTGGGGGCTGAAGCTTTCTTT.